Each of the 20 T cell receptor beta chains below was sequenced from the same sample in a study of OX40 agonist ivuxolimab in advanced cancers. TCRdb's table, derived via immunoSEQ multiplex PCR, lists solely in-frame clones and lacks some. The sample yields roughly 100,000 clones, approximately 90% seen once. The sequencing used CD4+ or CD8+ T cells sorted from blood, collected in a trial of the OX40 agonist ivuxolimab. The receptors here all came from an adult with an advanced solid tumor such as melanoma, head and neck, liver or kidney cancer.

The J gene is TRBJ1-5, the V gene TRBV10-3, with TRBD1 matching 9 bases. This CDR3 is built from 17 residues. The germline gives CDR1 ENHRY, CDR2 SYGVKD. With 4 bases clipped from V and 1 base from J, the junction kept 8 bases outside the gene matches. CDR3 coding DNA: TGTGCCATCAGTGGCTCGGGGGGACAGGGCAGCAATCAGCCCCAGCATTTT. Translated: CAISGSGGQGSNQPQHF.

This sequence joins TRBV28 and TRBJ1-1; D unclear. Trimming took off 11 bases at V and 1 base at J, with 11 bases between the two ends. Germline CDR1 reads MDHEN; CDR2 reads SYDVKM. The CDR3 has 12 amino acids. CDR3 in amino acids: CAHGAGNTEAFF. CDR3 nucleotides: TGTGCCCACGGCGCCGGGAACACTGAAGCTTTCTTT.

This chain uses TRBV28 with TRBJ1-5; tentatively, D is TRBD1 (5 bases). CDR1 MDHEN and CDR2 SYDVKM come from the germline V gene. The CDR3 is 17 residues long. V was cut by 1 base and J by 0 bases, with 13 bases left in between. In nucleotides, the CDR3 is TGTGCCAGCAGTTTATTCGGCGGGGACCTTAGCAATCAGCCCCAGCATTTT. It translates to CASSLFGGDLSNQPQHF.

This clone has only one observation. The genes are TRBV7-2 and TRBJ2-7; 8 bases match TRBD1. The CDR3 covers 15 residues. Trimming removed 5 bases from V and 3 bases from J; junction bases left unmatched: 9. CDR1 SGHTA and CDR2 FQGNSA come from the germline V gene. Here the CDR3 DNA reads TGTGCCAGCAGCCAAGGGGACAGGTCCCGCTACGAGCAGTACTTC. Its translation: CASSQGDRSRYEQYF.

This clone occurred once. The gene calls are TRBV27 and TRBJ2-3; no clear D gene. CDR1 and CDR2 from the germline V gene are MNHEY and SMNVEV (reference sequence). This CDR3 is 13 amino acids long. With 6 bases removed from V and 2 bases from J, the gap between germline ends came to 9 bases. The DNA of the CDR3 is TGTGCCAGCAGGCCGGGTGTCACAGATACGCAGTATTTT. Its translation is CASRPGVTDTQYF.

This chain connects TRBV6-5 to TRBJ2-5, with D possibly TRBD1 on 6 matching bases. The V end was cut by 0 bases, the J end by 1 base, with 6 bases between. CDR3 length: 14 amino acids. Germline loops: CDR1 MNHEY, CDR2 SVGAGI. Here the CDR3 DNA reads TGTGCCAGCAGTTACTCGGACAGCCAAGAGACCCAGTACTTC. This encodes CASSYSDSQETQYF.

The rearrangement uses TRBV6-1 and TRBJ2-7; D might be TRBD1 or TRBD2, each matching 5 bases. The length of the CDR3 is 16 residues. Trimming took 1 base from V and 2 from J, leaving 15 bases between them. Looked up from germline, CDR1 is MNHNS and CDR2 is SASEGT. In DNA, the CDR3 is TGTGCCAGCAGTGAAGGACCCCGGGACGGAGCCTACGAGCAGTACTTC. It specifies CASSEGPRDGAYEQYF.

The table lists this clone with a count of one. The chain uses TRBV30 and TRBJ1-5, with TRBD1 matching 7 bases. The germline gives CDR1 GTSNPN, CDR2 SVGIG (reference sequence). The CDR3 loop spans 14 amino acids. V shed 3 bases, J shed 5 bases, and the junction held 7 bases outside the gene matches. Here the CDR3 reads CAWSGQVTDQPQHF. In DNA form, the CDR3 reads TGTGCCTGGAGCGGACAGGTGACAGATCAGCCCCAGCATTTT.

The rearrangement links TRBV12-5 to TRBJ2-3; 11 positions match TRBD1. CDR1 is LGHNT, CDR2 FRNRAP, per germline. This CDR3 comprises 16 residues. Germline trimming cut 6 bases from V and 3 bases from J; bases unmatched to any gene: 8. The CDR3 sequence is CASGVRGQGETDTQYF. The DNA of the CDR3 is TGTGCTAGTGGGGTGAGGGGACAGGGGGAAACAGATACGCAGTATTTT.

The chain recombines TRBV14 with TRBJ1-1, with unresolved D. The CDR3 contains 13 residues. Germline CDR1 and CDR2: SGHDN and FVKESK. Between the trimmed V and J ends, which lost 1 base and 1 base, there was a span of 4 bases. This CDR3 reads CASSQVGNTEAFF. The CDR3 DNA reads TGTGCCAGCAGCCAAGTTGGGAACACTGAAGCTTTCTTT.

The genes are TRBV7-9 and TRBJ2-6; no clear D gene. This CDR3 is built from 17 residues. CDR1 and CDR2 from the germline V gene are SEHNR and FQNEAQ (reference sequence). V was cut by 2 bases and J by 1 base, with 12 bases left in between. The CDR3 nucleotides are TGTGCCAGCAGCTTACCCCCCTTGAAATCTGGGGCCAACGTCCTGACTTTC. Its protein product is CASSLPPLKSGANVLTF.

V is TRBV6-9 and J is TRBJ2-3; D could derive from TRBD1 or TRBD2 (6 bases each). The V gene lost 7 bases and the J gene lost 4 bases, with 9 bases spanning the gap. Germline CDR1 is MNHGY and CDR2 is SVAAGI. The CDR3 spans 12 residues. The CDR3 sequence: CASTRGADTQYF. The DNA for the CDR3 is TGTGCCAGCACTAGGGGGGCAGATACGCAGTATTTT.

V and J are TRBV19 and TRBJ2-2; D call uncertain. With 7 bases removed from V and 2 bases from J, the gap between germline ends came to 14 bases. Per the germline V gene, CDR1 is LNHDA and CDR2 is SQIVND (reference sequence). The CDR3 covers 15 residues. CDR3 coding DNA: TGTGCCAGTACCGATCGGCCAGGAAACACCGGGGAGCTGTTTTTT. Protein product: CASTDRPGNTGELFF.

The rearrangement links TRBV6-1 to TRBJ1-2; a weak D match, TRBD1 (5 bases). The V gene lost 5 bases and the J gene lost 8 bases, with 21 bases spanning the gap. Germline loops: CDR1 MNHNS, CDR2 SASEGT. The CDR3 is made up of 15 amino acids. CDR3 loop: CASSSPAGGGYGYTF. CDR3 sequence (DNA): TGTGCCAGCAGTTCCCCTGCCGGGGGAGGCTACGGCTACACCTTC.

The V gene is TRBV18, the J gene TRBJ2-2; a weak D match, TRBD2 (6 bases). The V gene's germline CDR1 is KGHSH and CDR2 LQKENI. The CDR3 contains 15 residues. Trimming stripped 2 bases from V and 6 bases from J, with 13 bases between. For the CDR3, the DNA is TGTGCCAGCTCACCAGTCGAACCGGGAGCCGGGGAGCTGTTTTTT. Its protein is CASSPVEPGAGELFF.

This clone was detected once. V is TRBV28 and J is TRBJ1-1; D gene unclear. Trimming cost V 6 bases and J 0 bases, with 8 bases left between them. This CDR3 has 13 amino acids. The germline V gene encodes CDR1 MDHEN and CDR2 SYDVKM. CDR3 sequence reads: CASRNQMNTEAFF. The CDR3 nucleotides are TGTGCCAGCAGGAACCAAATGAACACTGAAGCTTTCTTT.

J is TRBJ2-5 and V is TRBV7-9, with D hard to call. CDR1 is SEHNR, CDR2 FQNEAQ, per germline (reference sequence). V lost 5 bases, J lost 5 bases, and 3 bases lay in between. The CDR3 extends over 10 amino acids. The CDR3 DNA follows: TGTGCCAGCAGCCCCGAGACCCAGTACTTC. As protein: CASSPETQYF.

V usage is TRBV25-1 and J usage is TRBJ1-1; D uncertain. The CDR3 runs to 14 residues. V shed 7 bases and J shed 0 bases, with 12 bases lying between them. Per germline, CDR1 MGHDK and CDR2 SYGVNS. The CDR3 region has the DNA TGTGCCAGCATAAACGGAGGGCTGAACACTGAAGCTTTCTTT. Its translation is CASINGGLNTEAFF.

The chain uses TRBV7-6 and TRBJ2-1; D uncertain. The CDR3 consists of 16 residues. The germline V gene has CDR1 SGHVS and CDR2 FNYEAQ. V was shortened by 1 base and J by 0 bases, with 10 bases between the two germline ends. This CDR3 reads CASSLGGPSSYNEQFF. In nucleotides, the CDR3 is TGTGCCAGCAGCTTAGGAGGTCCTAGCTCCTACAATGAGCAGTTCTTC.

V usage is TRBV2 and J usage is TRBJ1-1; a weak D match, TRBD1 (6 bases). Trimming removed 0 bases from V and 8 bases from J, with 13 bases in between. The germline V gene has CDR1 SNHLY and CDR2 FYNNEI. The CDR3 loop spans 14 amino acids. This chain's CDR3 is CASSEALGGREAFF. DNA for the CDR3: TGTGCCAGCAGTGAAGCGCTTGGGGGGCGGGAAGCTTTCTTT.